The rows below give T cell receptor beta chains drawn from one sample of a study of blood T cells in healthy people across ages. A single record per CDR3 protein comes from TCRdb applying MiXCR to the 5' RACE reads. The sample lists roughly 800,000 distinct CDR3 sequences; roughly 64% were seen once. Sequencing was carried out using blood. The receptors were sampled from a man under 40 in good health. Each CDR3 is given with its conserved first and last residue. D genes are given only for firm matches.

d_call: TRBD2; v_call: TRBV27; cdr3_aa: CASSLTGTSGYEQYF
d_call: .; v_call: TRBV7-2; cdr3_aa: CASSSRGVHLHF
d_call: TRBD1; v_call: TRBV29-1; cdr3_aa: CSDFRDRNPNYGYTF
d_call: .; v_call: TRBV5-1; cdr3_aa: CASAAGQETQYF
d_call: TRBD1; v_call: TRBV29-1; cdr3_aa: CSAPFQGANTEAFF
d_call: .; v_call: TRBV6-1; cdr3_aa: CASNKGHLNTEAFF
d_call: TRBD2; v_call: TRBV6-5; cdr3_aa: CASSYPASGGGATDTQYF
d_call: .; v_call: TRBV5-1; cdr3_aa: CASSPVVAGELFF
d_call: .; v_call: TRBV6-5; cdr3_aa: CASSSRRVLYGYTF
d_call: TRBD2; v_call: TRBV9; cdr3_aa: CASSVDVGLAPGEQYF
d_call: .; v_call: TRBV16; cdr3_aa: CASSHLGTLFYEQYF
d_call: .; v_call: TRBV12-5; cdr3_aa: CASGLPGPRSYNEQFF
d_call: TRBD1; v_call: TRBV7-9; cdr3_aa: CASSLAQGAYSPLHF
d_call: TRBD1; v_call: TRBV27; cdr3_aa: CASSFFTGGRGEQYF
d_call: .; v_call: TRBV12-3/TRBV12-4; cdr3_aa: CASSPRIGTEAFF
d_call: .; v_call: TRBV9; cdr3_aa: CASSVGDGLQETQYF
d_call: TRBD1; v_call: TRBV7-2; cdr3_aa: CASSPSGTGRTYTF
d_call: TRBD2; v_call: TRBV12-3/TRBV12-4; cdr3_aa: CASSLSRGGAIYNEQFF
d_call: .; v_call: TRBV28; cdr3_aa: CASSLGWAEQYF
d_call: .; v_call: TRBV12-3/TRBV12-4; cdr3_aa: CASSRGQLEYF
d_call: TRBD1; v_call: TRBV20-1; cdr3_aa: CSARPATGEGSYTF
d_call: .; v_call: TRBV2; cdr3_aa: CASSVFPTVGEQYF
d_call: TRBD1; v_call: TRBV27; cdr3_aa: CASSDDPGQGMNTEAFF
d_call: TRBD2; v_call: TRBV27; cdr3_aa: CASRWSGVSSYEQYF
d_call: TRBD1; v_call: TRBV6-5; cdr3_aa: CASSYLDRGTGYTF
d_call: .; v_call: TRBV7-8; cdr3_aa: CAIQREDTQYF
d_call: TRBD2; v_call: TRBV10-3; cdr3_aa: CAISESSKRGYTDTQYF
d_call: TRBD2; v_call: TRBV20-1; cdr3_aa: CSARIGLAGHSYEQYF
d_call: .; v_call: TRBV7-2; cdr3_aa: CASRPASGYEQYF
d_call: TRBD1; v_call: TRBV12-3/TRBV12-4; cdr3_aa: CASSLYTGGEGYTF
d_call: .; v_call: TRBV4-1; cdr3_aa: CASSQELQGYGYEQYF
d_call: .; v_call: TRBV11-2; cdr3_aa: CASSYERTTDTQYF
d_call: TRBD2; v_call: TRBV6-5; cdr3_aa: CASRTGTSGSYEQYF
d_call: TRBD1; v_call: TRBV4-2; cdr3_aa: CASSQPGQWVPLHF
d_call: .; v_call: TRBV12-3/TRBV12-4; cdr3_aa: CASTSVAGPNYGYTF
d_call: TRBD2; v_call: TRBV10-3; cdr3_aa: CAISESGTSRQETQYF
d_call: TRBD2; v_call: TRBV7-2; cdr3_aa: CASSPRLAGSYEQYF
d_call: .; v_call: TRBV20-1; cdr3_aa: CSARAYGQQETQYF
d_call: .; v_call: TRBV28; cdr3_aa: CASSLTLAYSTDTQYF
d_call: .; v_call: TRBV4-2; cdr3_aa: CASSQVLLRDSYNEQYF
d_call: .; v_call: TRBV7-9; cdr3_aa: CASSRATSTDTQYF
d_call: .; v_call: TRBV5-1; cdr3_aa: CASSIEGVDNSPLHF
d_call: .; v_call: TRBV4-2; cdr3_aa: CASSQGQDNEQFF
d_call: .; v_call: TRBV20-1; cdr3_aa: CSAKGSGVDTQYF
d_call: TRBD2; v_call: TRBV4-3; cdr3_aa: CASSQDLIAGVTHEQYF
d_call: .; v_call: TRBV20-1; cdr3_aa: CSARDGERGWDEQYF
d_call: TRBD1; v_call: TRBV20-1; cdr3_aa: CSARFSGGYGYTF
d_call: TRBD2; v_call: TRBV29-1; cdr3_aa: CSVQGGGRSEETQYF
d_call: .; v_call: TRBV20-1; cdr3_aa: CSARERGPHYEQYF